This T cell receptor (beta chain) was sequenced for a study of shared clonotypes between healthy human individuals. Sequenced by immunoSEQ multiplex PCR; TCRdb stores in-frame clones only, minus some. Of about 2.1 million clones listed, around 93% are singletons. In the naive CD8 group, cells lacked CD45RO and were positively selected for CCR7, so terminally differentiated effector memory CD45RA+ cells were left out. Per the germline V gene, CDR1 is SGHAT and CDR2 is FQNNGV. With 6 bases removed from V and 8 bases from J, the gap between germline ends came to 17 bases. This CDR3 is built from 13 residues.

The chain has TRBV11-2 and TRBJ2-7; D may be TRBD2 (5 bases). What was sequenced was naive CD8+ T cells from PBMCs. The origin of this receptor is a man younger than 35 in good health. Some clones in this sample may be carry-over from other donors' samples. Here the CDR3 reads CASSLAGMRKQYF. Written as DNA, the CDR3 is TGTGCCAGCAGTCTAGCCGGAATGAGGAAGCAGTACTTC.